This entry lists 9 T cell receptor beta chains sequenced from one sample in a study of cytomegalovirus exposure and HLA in healthy donors. PCR used 60 Vbeta primers and 13 Jbeta primers. Assay: immunoSEQ multiplex PCR; the TCRdb copy retains only in-frame clones and omits some. The sample carries approximately 130,000 clones, more than 65% recorded once. Material for sequencing was PBMCs. The receptor set was obtained from a man in his fifties or sixties in good health and CMV-seronegative.

DNA for the CDR3: TGCGCCAGCAGCCGCTTGGGGGGGGACACCGGGGAGCTGTTTTTT. Amino acid sequence: CASSRLGGDTGELFF. This chain joins TRBV4-3 and TRBJ2-2; 7 nucleotides align to TRBD2. J gave up 3 bases and V 4 bases, and 5 bases lay outside the gene matches. This CDR3 contains 15 residues. CDR1 is LGHNA and CDR2 is YSLEER in the germline V gene.

This rearrangement joins TRBV5-1 to TRBJ2-2; 10 bases are shared with TRBD1. The CDR3 is 15 amino acids. With V trimmed by 0 bases and J by 6 bases, 2 bases remained unmatched. CDR1 is SGHRS and CDR2 is YFSETQ in the germline V gene. The CDR3 protein is CASSLGDRGAGELFF. The CDR3 bases are TGCGCCAGCAGCTTGGGGGACAGGGGAGCCGGGGAGCTGTTTTTT.

This chain joins TRBV5-5 and TRBJ2-2, with D tentatively TRBD1 (5 bases). Germline V lookup: CDR1 SGHKS, CDR2 YYEKEE (reference sequence). V lost 1 base to trimming and J lost 6 bases, with 7 bases between them. The CDR3 totals 13 residues. In DNA, the CDR3 is TGTGCCAGCAGCTTGAGGGGTCCCGGGGAGCTGTTTTTT. This gives the protein CASSLRGPGELFF.

The chain carries TRBV27 and TRBJ1-2; D not certain. CDR3 length equals 12 residues. Trimming took off 8 bases at V and 3 bases at J, with 10 bases between the two ends. CDR1 and CDR2 (germline): MNHEY, SMNVEV (reference sequence). CDR3 region: CASRAGDYGYTF. The CDR3 bases are TGTGCCAGCCGTGCGGGTGACTATGGCTACACCTTC.

V is TRBV7-2 and J is TRBJ2-3, with D uncertain. This CDR3 region has 14 residues. V was pared by 2 bases and J by 5 bases, with 11 bases between. CDR1 and CDR2 (germline): SGHTA, FQGNSA. The CDR3 DNA reads as TGTGCCAGCAGCTTACTGGGCCCTGGAGATACGCAGTATTTT. Residues: CASSLLGPGDTQYF.

The V call is TRBV5-1, the J call TRBJ2-5; possibly TRBD1 for D (8 bases). Germline V gene data show CDR1 as SGHRS and CDR2 as YFSETQ. This CDR3 has 16 amino acids. Trimming cost V 0 bases and J 2 bases, with 14 bases left between them. The CDR3 loop reads CASSLGTGRGQETQYF. The CDR3 nucleotides read TGCGCCAGCAGCTTGGGGACAGGGAGGGGACAAGAGACCCAGTACTTC.

This clone was seen only once. This chain joins TRBV7-8 and TRBJ2-2; possibly TRBD2 for D (5 bases). Germline-derived CDR1 and CDR2 are SGHVS and FQNEAQ. The CDR3 consists of 14 residues. Trimming removed 8 bases from V and 1 base from J, with 11 bases in between. The CDR3: CASEELGNTGELFF. The CDR3, as DNA: TGTGCCAGCGAGGAACTAGGGAACACCGGGGAGCTGTTTTTT.

There are a few counts of this clone. The genes are TRBV30 and TRBJ2-1; 9 nucleotides agree with TRBD2. The V gene end was trimmed by 7 bases and the J gene end by 4 bases; junction bases not matched to a gene: 8. Germline CDR1 reads GTSNPN; CDR2 reads SVGIG (reference sequence). This CDR3 spans 14 amino acids. The DNA of the CDR3 is TGTGCCTCCCCGAGAGCGGGGGGATACAATGAGCAGTTCTTC. This codes for CASPRAGGYNEQFF. The entire variable domain, with the rest obtained from reference TRBV30 and TRBJ2-1, is as follows: SQTIHQWPATLVQPVGSPLSLECTVEGTSNPNLYWYRQAAGRGLQLLFYSVGIGQISSEVPQNLSASRPQDRQFILSSKKLLLSDSGFYLCASPRAGGYNEQFFGPGTRLTVL.

In regard to this clone: Distinct nucleotide sequences in the sample also encode this CDR3. J is TRBJ2-7 and V is TRBV18; no reliable D call. The V gene lost 3 bases and the J gene lost 0 bases, with 6 bases spanning the gap. The CDR3 spans 13 residues. CDR1 and CDR2 (germline): KGHSH, LQKENI. The CDR3 DNA reads as TGTGCCAGCTCACCCCCGGGCTCCTACGAGCAGTACTTC. Protein product: CASSPPGSYEQYF. Complete variable domain (other parts from reference TRBV18 and TRBJ2-7): NAGVMQNPRHLVRRRGQEARLRCSPMKGHSHVYWYRQLPEEGLKFMVYLQKENIIDESGMPKERFSAEFPKEGPSILRIQQVVRGDSAAYFCASSPPGSYEQYFGPGTRLTVT.